This T cell receptor (beta chain) was obtained from a study of T cells in Graves' hyperthyroidism and ophthalmopathy. Researchers took RNA transcripts and amplified the TCR beta CDR3 regions from them. The study used the HTBI primer set for a first-round RT-PCR of the TCR CDR3. TCRdb re-called the multiplex PCR reads with MiXCR, one entry per CDR3 protein. The repertoire has about 740,000 distinct CDR3 sequences, approximately 15% of them found once; the top ten carry about 9.4%. CDR1 and CDR2 from the germline V gene are SEHNR and FQNEAQ (reference sequence). The V and J ends lost 7 bases and 8 bases, in that order; junction bases with no gene match: 4. The CDR3 has 13 amino acids.

Material: blood. The rearrangement links TRBV7-9 to TRBJ2-1, with 11 bases aligning to TRBD2. This clonotype originated in a woman aged 18-35 years with Graves' hyperthyroidism. The DNA for the CDR3 is TGTGCCAGCACGACTAGCGGGAACCATGAGCAGTTCTTC. This translates into CASTTSGNHEQFF.